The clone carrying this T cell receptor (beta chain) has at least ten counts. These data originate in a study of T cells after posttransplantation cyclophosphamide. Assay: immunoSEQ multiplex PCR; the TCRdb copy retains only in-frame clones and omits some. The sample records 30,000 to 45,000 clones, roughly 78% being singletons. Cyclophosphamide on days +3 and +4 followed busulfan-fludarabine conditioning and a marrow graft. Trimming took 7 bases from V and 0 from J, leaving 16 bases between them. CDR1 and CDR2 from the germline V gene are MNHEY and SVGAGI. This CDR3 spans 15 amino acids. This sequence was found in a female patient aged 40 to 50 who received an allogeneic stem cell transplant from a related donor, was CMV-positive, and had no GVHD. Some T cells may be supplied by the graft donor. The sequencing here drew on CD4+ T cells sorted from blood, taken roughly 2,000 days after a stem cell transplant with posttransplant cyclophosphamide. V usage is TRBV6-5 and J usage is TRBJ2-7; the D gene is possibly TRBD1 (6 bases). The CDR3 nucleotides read TGTGCCAGCAACCAGGGGAAGGGGTACTCCTACGAGCAGTACTTC. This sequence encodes CASNQGKGYSYEQYF.